What follows are 16 T cell receptor beta chains derived from one specimen sequenced in a study of blood T cell repertoires in COVID-19. Measured with immunoSEQ multiplex PCR; TCRdb has only the in-frame clones, and not every one. Among fewer than 50,000 clones listed, 79% were seen once. Sequenced sample: peripheral blood. The receptors were gathered from a man in his 70s with acute or convalescent COVID-19.

V gene TRBV6-6 combines with J gene TRBJ2-5; D perhaps matches TRBD1 (5 bases). The CDR3 has 20 amino acids. Per the germline V gene, CDR1 is MNHNY and CDR2 is SVGAGI (reference sequence). The V and J ends lost 5 bases and 0 bases respectively, with 28 bases between them. The CDR3 sequence is CASSRSLTVRADLDQETQYF. The DNA of the CDR3 is TGTGCCAGCAGTCGCTCCTTGACAGTCCGGGCCGACCTAGACCAAGAGACCCAGTACTTC.

The chain uses TRBV9 and TRBJ1-6; D remains unclear. The CDR3 sequence is 14 residues long. V lost 0 bases and J 14 bases, leaving 15 bases between the germline ends. Germline-derived CDR1 and CDR2 are SGDLS and YYNGEE. CDR3 sequence reads: CASSVGAGGLALHF. CDR3 in DNA: TGTGCCAGCAGCGTAGGAGCCGGAGGTCTCGCCCTCCACTTT.

V and J are TRBV19 and TRBJ1-1; tentatively, D is TRBD1 (5 bases). The CDR3 has 13 amino acids. Trimming left V 6 bases short and J 6 bases short, with 14 bases between. From germline, CDR1 is LNHDA and CDR2 SQIVND (reference sequence). DNA for the CDR3: TGTGCCAGTAGCGACGGGGGGTTCGCTGAAGCTTTCTTT. Its protein product is CASSDGGFAEAFF.

The chain carries TRBV5-1 and TRBJ2-1, with D possibly matching TRBD1 (5 bases). The germline V gene encodes CDR1 SGHRS and CDR2 YFSETQ. V was pared by 0 bases and J by 7 bases, with 11 bases between. CDR3 length: 14 amino acids. This chain's CDR3 is CASSLGGPGNEQFF. The CDR3 DNA sequence: TGCGCCAGCAGCTTGGGGGGCCCTGGAAATGAGCAGTTCTTC.

The chain joins TRBV7-2 to TRBJ1-3; maybe TRBD1 (5 bases). Trimming stripped 5 bases from V and 0 bases from J, with 11 bases between. The CDR3 spans 15 residues. Germline CDR1 reads SGHTA; CDR2 reads FQGNSA. The chain's CDR3 is CASSHGGDSGNTIYF. CDR3 sequence (DNA): TGTGCCAGCAGCCACGGGGGGGACTCTGGAAACACCATATATTTT.

The genes are TRBV9 and TRBJ2-7, with TRBD2 matching over 7 bases. The ends lost 0 bases at V and 5 bases at J; junction bases unmatched: 2. Germline CDR1 and CDR2: SGDLS and YYNGEE. This CDR3 comprises 13 residues. CDR3 loop: CASSVGLAHEQYF. CDR3 in DNA: TGTGCCAGCAGCGTAGGACTAGCTCACGAGCAGTACTTC.

The V gene is TRBV6-5, the J gene TRBJ2-1, with 11 bases identical to TRBD1. The trim removed 5 bases at V and 6 bases at J, leaving 6 bases unmatched. Per the germline V gene, CDR1 is MNHEY and CDR2 is SVGAGI. The CDR3 runs to 15 residues. As DNA, the CDR3 is TGTGCCAGCAGTCAGGACAGGGGGCAAGGCAATGAGCAGTTCTTC. Its protein product is CASSQDRGQGNEQFF.

This chain links TRBV27 with TRBJ2-3, with D possibly TRBD2 on 5 matching bases. V dropped 3 bases and J dropped 3 bases, with 13 bases sitting between them. The V gene's germline CDR1 is MNHEY and CDR2 SMNVEV (reference sequence). This CDR3 region has 15 residues. The CDR3 protein is CASSLISAVTDTQYF. The CDR3 DNA reads TGTGCCAGCAGTTTGATCTCAGCGGTAACAGATACGCAGTATTTT.

In its sample, this clone was seen once. This chain uses TRBV6-5 with TRBJ2-5; 9 bases match TRBD1. This CDR3 has 14 residues. V was pared by 4 bases and J by 5 bases, with 5 bases of the junction left unmatched. The germline V gene encodes CDR1 MNHEY and CDR2 SVGAGI. The CDR3 DNA sequence: TGTGCCAGCAGTTCGGACAGGGGAGGCGAGACCCAGTACTTC. It yields the protein CASSSDRGGETQYF.

The V call is TRBV10-2, the J call TRBJ2-5; 9 bases agree with TRBD2. This CDR3 comprises 14 residues. With 5 bases clipped from V and 6 bases from J, the junction kept 7 bases outside the gene matches. The germline V gene encodes CDR1 WSHSY and CDR2 SAAADI. The CDR3, as DNA: TGCGCCAGCAGTCTAGCGGGAAGTACCCAGACCCAGTACTTC. This translates into CASSLAGSTQTQYF.

Only a few counts were recorded for this clone. V usage is TRBV7-2 and J usage is TRBJ1-2; no clear D. Per germline, CDR1 SGHTA and CDR2 FQGNSA. V was trimmed by 2 bases and J by 6 bases, leaving 16 bases between them. The length of the CDR3 is 15 residues. The CDR3 loop is CASSLPRREANGYTF. The CDR3 nucleotides are TGTGCCAGCAGCTTACCACGGAGGGAAGCTAATGGCTACACCTTC.

This clone was seen a single time. The chain has TRBV18 and TRBJ1-2; 8 bases align to TRBD1. Germline CDR1 is KGHSH and CDR2 is LQKENI. The CDR3 spans 13 residues. V shed 6 bases and J 13 bases; nucleotides not matched to a gene: 13. The chain's CDR3 is CASSQDRAIKSTF. CDR3 nucleotide sequence: TGTGCCAGCTCTCAGGACAGGGCGATCAAATCCACCTTC.

The genes are TRBV12-3 or TRBV12-4 and TRBJ2-7; 9 bases match TRBD1. This CDR3 has 13 residues. V shed 5 bases and J 4 bases; nucleotides not matched to a gene: 3. The CDR3 loop is CASSSGTGYEQYF. CDR3 bases: TGTGCCAGCAGTAGCGGGACAGGGTACGAGCAGTACTTC.

This chain links TRBV28 with TRBJ1-2, with 8 positions matching TRBD1. CDR3 length: 13 amino acids. Germline-derived CDR1 and CDR2 are MDHEN and SYDVKM. V lost 6 bases and J lost 4; bases outside the gene matches: 4. The CDR3 region has the DNA TGTGCCAGCAGGGCCGGACAGGGCTATGGCTACACCTTC. Protein sequence: CASRAGQGYGYTF.

V and J are TRBV11-3 and TRBJ2-3, with 13 bases aligning to TRBD2. This CDR3 contains 19 residues. V shed 4 bases, J shed 1 base, and the junction held 11 bases outside the gene matches. Germline V lookup: CDR1 SGHNT, CDR2 YENEEA. This CDR3 reads CASSWTGLAGALGTDTQYF. CDR3 DNA: TGTGCCAGCAGCTGGACCGGACTAGCGGGAGCTCTTGGCACAGATACGCAGTATTTT.

This chain connects TRBV4-1 to TRBJ1-1, with D unclear. The CDR3 has 15 amino acids. Germline CDR1 MGHRA, CDR2 YSYEKL. The ends were cut back, 1 base at V and 0 bases at J, with 9 bases in the middle. CDR3 loop: CASSQGFILNTEAFF. The DNA of the CDR3 is TGCGCCAGCAGCCAAGGTTTCATTTTGAACACTGAAGCTTTCTTT.